These 20 T cell receptor beta chains share one sample of origin, sequenced in a study of blood T cell repertoires in COVID-19. The protocol was immunoSEQ multiplex PCR, while the TCRdb copy is restricted to in-frame clones and leaves out a portion. The data hold about 280,000 clones, with roughly 90% observed a single time. Sequencing was carried out using PBMCs or T cells enriched from blood (not recorded which). Receptors were obtained from a woman aged 60-70 years who had recovered from COVID-19.

This clone was recorded once. The chain is built from TRBV5-1 and TRBJ1-1, with 8 bases identical to TRBD1. The ends lost 3 bases at V and 5 bases at J; junction bases unmatched: 6. The CDR3 extends over 14 amino acids. Germline loops: CDR1 SGHRS, CDR2 YFSETQ. The CDR3 DNA reads as TGCGCCAGCAGCTCCGGACAGGGATTGACTGAAGCTTTCTTT. This encodes CASSSGQGLTEAFF.

The chain combines TRBV5-1 with TRBJ1-6, with D hard to call. Germline assignment: CDR1 SGHRS and CDR2 YFSETQ. The V and J ends lost 2 bases and 15 bases respectively, with 21 bases between them. The CDR3 loop spans 15 amino acids. The CDR3 DNA is TGCGCCAGCAGCTTCGCGGCCGTGGGGAGTGGTGACCTCCACTTT. It yields the protein CASSFAAVGSGDLHF.

This chain joins TRBV11-2 and TRBJ2-1; 11 bases match TRBD2. The CDR3 is made up of 14 amino acids. Germline CDR1 reads SGHAT; CDR2 reads FQNNGV. With 3 bases clipped from V and 15 bases from J, the junction kept 10 bases outside the gene matches. For the CDR3, the DNA is TGTGCCAGCAGCTTGGAAACCACTAGCGGGGGTTTGTTCTTC. It codes for CASSLETTSGGLFF.

V usage is TRBV3-1 (or the pseudogene TRBV3-2) and J usage is TRBJ1-6; TRBD1 is a possible D gene (5 bases). Per the germline V gene, CDR1 is LGHDT and CDR2 is YNNKEL (reference sequence). The CDR3 contains 18 residues. V lost 0 bases and J 0 bases, leaving 12 bases between the germline ends. DNA for the CDR3: TGTGCCAGCAGCCAAGATCCGGGGGGAGGCTCCTATAATTCACCCCTCCACTTT. It specifies CASSQDPGGGSYNSPLHF.

Comment on this clone: The sample has other DNA sequences that encode this CDR3 too. CDR3 in DNA: TGTGCCAGCAGCCTTATCAACACCGGGGAGCTGTTTTTT. Translated: CASSLINTGELFF. The chain links TRBV9 to TRBJ2-2; D gene ambiguous. This CDR3 comprises 13 residues. With 4 bases removed from V and 2 bases from J, the gap between germline ends came to 6 bases. Germline V gene lookup returns CDR1 SGDLS and CDR2 YYNGEE. Full variable domain (missing parts from reference TRBV9 and TRBJ2-2): DSGVTQTPKHLITATGQRVTLRCSPRSGDLSVYWYQQSLDQGLQFLIQYYNGEERAKGNILERFSAQQFPDLHSELNLSSLELGDSALYFCASSLINTGELFFGEGSRLTVL.

V gene TRBV13 combines with J gene TRBJ1-2; D is ambiguous. The CDR3 has 15 residues. V gave up 6 bases and J gave up 0 bases, with 14 bases separating them. Germline V gene lookup returns CDR1 PRHDT and CDR2 FYEKMQ (reference sequence). CDR3 amino acids: CASRRRERTNYGYTF. The CDR3, as DNA: TGTGCCAGCAGAAGACGGGAGCGGACTAACTATGGCTACACCTTC.

The rearrangement joins TRBV28 to TRBJ1-5, with D possibly TRBD1 on 6 matching bases. Germline V lookup: CDR1 MDHEN, CDR2 SYDVKM. The V end lost 10 bases, the J end lost 5 bases, and 18 bases lay between the germline ends. This CDR3 has 14 amino acids. The CDR3 bases are TGTGCCACCAAAGGGGGGGCGTTCCATCAGCCCCAGCATTTT. This codes for CATKGGAFHQPQHF.

This clone was seen just once. The chain links TRBV5-5 to TRBJ2-1, with D perhaps matching TRBD1 (6 bases). CDR1 is SGHKS, CDR2 YYEKEE, per germline (reference sequence). The CDR3 is made up of 15 amino acids. V was cut by 4 bases and J by 2 bases, with 13 bases left in between. The CDR3, as DNA: TGTGCCAGCAGCAGGGGGACGGTAGCCTACAATGAGCAGTTCTTC. Its translation: CASSRGTVAYNEQFF.

The chain employs TRBV7-9 and TRBJ2-1; 7 bases are shared with TRBD2. The germline CDR1 and CDR2 sequences are SEHNR and FQNEAQ (reference sequence). V shed 5 bases, J shed 6 bases, and the junction held 1 base outside the gene matches. There are 12 residues in the CDR3. CDR3 sequence: CASSPSGNEQFF. CDR3 bases: TGTGCCAGCAGCCCTAGCGGCAATGAGCAGTTCTTC.

The chain is built from TRBV24-1 and TRBJ2-3, with D possibly being TRBD1 (6 bases). The CDR3 spans 14 residues. The V gene's germline CDR1 is KGHDR and CDR2 SFDVKD. The germline V and J ends were trimmed by 1 base and 4 bases, with 8 bases remaining between them. CDR3 sequence: CATSDLKGADTQYF. As DNA, the CDR3 is TGTGCCACCAGTGATTTAAAGGGGGCAGATACGCAGTATTTT.

The rearrangement uses TRBV6-1 and TRBJ2-5; 11 bases line up with TRBD2. Germline assignment: CDR1 MNHNS and CDR2 SASEGT. The CDR3 length is 18 residues. Trimming removed 1 base from V and 0 bases from J; junction bases left unmatched: 7. This CDR3 reads CASSEGLAGGSDQETQYF. As DNA, the CDR3 is TGTGCCAGCAGTGAAGGGCTAGCGGGAGGTTCTGACCAAGAGACCCAGTACTTC.

V usage is TRBV4-1 and J usage is TRBJ1-2; 7 bases are shared with TRBD1. The V and J ends lost 4 bases and 0 bases, in that order; junction bases with no gene match: 5. The CDR3 sequence is 15 residues long. CDR1 and CDR2 (germline): MGHRA, YSYEKL. CDR3 nucleotides: TGCGCCAGCAGCCTCGCCGACAGGGCTAACTATGGCTACACCTTC. Residues: CASSLADRANYGYTF.

This clone was detected a few times. The chain is built from TRBV7-9 and TRBJ1-4; D is ambiguous. This CDR3 comprises 15 residues. Trimming shortened V by 5 bases and J by 1 base, and 11 bases separated the two germline ends. Germline V gene sequence: CDR1 SEHNR, CDR2 FQNEAQ (reference sequence). CDR3 bases: TGTGCCAGCAGCCCCGGACTCGGAACTAATGAAAAACTGTTTTTT. Translating gives CASSPGLGTNEKLFF.

The genes are TRBV28 and TRBJ2-7, with TRBD2 matching over 10 bases. CDR1 and CDR2 from the germline V gene are MDHEN and SYDVKM. This CDR3 contains 15 residues. The J segment lost 4 bases and the V segment lost 5 bases, leaving 8 bases of the junction unmatched. CDR3 residues: CASSTIDSGRYEQYF. For the CDR3, the DNA is TGTGCCAGCAGTACAATTGATAGCGGGAGGTACGAGCAGTACTTC.

This chain connects TRBV10-1 to TRBJ2-2; the match to TRBD1 covers 9 bases. The CDR3 is 18 residues long. V gave up 3 bases and J gave up 6 bases; unmatched junction bases: 14. Germline V gene sequence: CDR1 WNHNN, CDR2 SYGVQD (reference sequence). DNA for the CDR3: TGCGCCAGCAGTGACTCCCAAAAGGGGGACAGGGTTGCCGGGGAGCTGTTTTTT. Encoded protein: CASSDSQKGDRVAGELFF.

The chain has TRBV27 and TRBJ2-3; 7 nucleotides align to TRBD1. The CDR3 is 14 amino acids. V was clipped by 0 bases and J by 4 bases; unmatched bases: 1. Germline CDR1 is MNHEY and CDR2 is SMNVEV (reference sequence). The CDR3 reads CASSLSQGADTQYF. CDR3 in DNA: TGTGCCAGCAGTTTATCGCAGGGGGCAGATACGCAGTATTTT.

CDR3 region: CASSPLGLERETQYF. For the CDR3, the DNA is TGTGCCAGCAGCCCGTTAGGACTAGAAAGGGAGACCCAGTACTTC. The chain links TRBV5-8 to TRBJ2-5; 7 bases line up with TRBD2. Germline CDR1 and CDR2: SGHTS and YDEGEE. The CDR3 consists of 15 residues. V was clipped by 4 bases and J by 5 bases; unmatched bases: 11.

V gene TRBV12-3 or TRBV12-4 combines with J gene TRBJ1-4; no firm D call. This CDR3 has 12 amino acids. V lost 3 bases and J 14 bases, leaving 13 bases between the germline ends. The CDR3: CASSFLQDRLFF. DNA of the CDR3: TGTGCCAGCAGTTTTTTGCAGGATAGGCTGTTTTTT.

V is TRBV7-8 and J is TRBJ2-1, with TRBD2 matching over 10 bases. This CDR3 comprises 16 residues. J was trimmed by 7 bases and V by 1 base; bases with no gene match: 7. Germline assignment: CDR1 SGHVS and CDR2 FQNEAQ. CDR3 in DNA: TGTGCCAGCAGCTTAGTTGGGCTAGCGGGAGTAAATGAGCAGTTCTTC. It codes for CASSLVGLAGVNEQFF.

J is TRBJ1-4 and V is TRBV10-2; tentatively, D is TRBD1 (5 bases). Germline V gene lookup returns CDR1 WSHSY and CDR2 SAAADI. This CDR3 contains 14 residues. V shed 2 bases and J shed 2 bases, with 6 bases lying between them. The CDR3 loop is CASSEAGTNEKLFF. The CDR3 DNA reads as TGCGCCAGCAGTGAGGCAGGGACTAATGAAAAACTGTTTTTT.